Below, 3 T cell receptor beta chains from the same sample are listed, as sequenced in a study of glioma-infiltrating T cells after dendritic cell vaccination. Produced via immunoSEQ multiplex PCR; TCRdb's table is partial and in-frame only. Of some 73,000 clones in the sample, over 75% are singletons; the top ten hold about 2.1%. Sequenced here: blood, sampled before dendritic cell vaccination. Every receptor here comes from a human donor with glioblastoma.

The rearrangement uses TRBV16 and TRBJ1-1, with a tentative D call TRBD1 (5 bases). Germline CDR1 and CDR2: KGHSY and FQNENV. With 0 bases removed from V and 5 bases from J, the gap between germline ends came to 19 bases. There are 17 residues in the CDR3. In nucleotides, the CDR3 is TGTGCCAGCAGCCAATCGGATTTGGGCGTCCGGGGGACTGAAGCTTTCTTT. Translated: CASSQSDLGVRGTEAFF.

The CDR3 is CASSLRQGSGYTF. CDR3 nucleotide sequence: TGTGCCAGCAGCCTTCGACAGGGTTCCGGCTACACCTTC. This chain joins TRBV7-3 and TRBJ1-2, with TRBD1 matching over 7 bases. The germline gives CDR1 SGHTA, CDR2 FQGTGA. Losses at the gene ends were 5 bases for V and 8 bases for J; bases not matched to a gene: 8. There are 13 residues in the CDR3.

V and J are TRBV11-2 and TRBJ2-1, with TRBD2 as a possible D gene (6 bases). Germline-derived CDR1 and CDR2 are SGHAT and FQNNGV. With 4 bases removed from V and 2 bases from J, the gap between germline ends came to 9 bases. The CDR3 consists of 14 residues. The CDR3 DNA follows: TGTGCCAGCAGCTACGGGGGTACCTACAATGAGCAGTTCTTC. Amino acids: CASSYGGTYNEQFF.